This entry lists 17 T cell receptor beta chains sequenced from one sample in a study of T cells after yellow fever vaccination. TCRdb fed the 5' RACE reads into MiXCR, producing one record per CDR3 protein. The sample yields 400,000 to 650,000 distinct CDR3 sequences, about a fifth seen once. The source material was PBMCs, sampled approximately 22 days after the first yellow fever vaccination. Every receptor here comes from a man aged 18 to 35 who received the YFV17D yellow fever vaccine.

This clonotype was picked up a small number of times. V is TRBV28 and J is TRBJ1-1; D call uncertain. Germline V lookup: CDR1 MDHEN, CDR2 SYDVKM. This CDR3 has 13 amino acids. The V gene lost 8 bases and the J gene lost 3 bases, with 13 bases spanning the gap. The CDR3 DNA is TGTGCCAGCGGGAATTACGGATACACTGAAGCTTTCTTT. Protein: CASGNYGYTEAFF.

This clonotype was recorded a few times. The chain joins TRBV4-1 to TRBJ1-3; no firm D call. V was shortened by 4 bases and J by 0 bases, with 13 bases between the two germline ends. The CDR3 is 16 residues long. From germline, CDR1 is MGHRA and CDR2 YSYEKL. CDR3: CASSPPRSGSGNTIYF. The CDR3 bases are TGCGCCAGCAGCCCCCCTCGGTCAGGCTCTGGAAACACCATATATTTT.

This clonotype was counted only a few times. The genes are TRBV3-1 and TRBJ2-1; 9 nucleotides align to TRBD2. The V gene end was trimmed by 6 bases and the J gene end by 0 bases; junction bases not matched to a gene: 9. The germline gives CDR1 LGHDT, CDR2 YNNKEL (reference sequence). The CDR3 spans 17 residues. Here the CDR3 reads CASRRSSGGSSYNEQFF. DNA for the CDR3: TGTGCCAGCAGACGCTCCAGCGGGGGGAGCTCCTACAATGAGCAGTTCTTC.

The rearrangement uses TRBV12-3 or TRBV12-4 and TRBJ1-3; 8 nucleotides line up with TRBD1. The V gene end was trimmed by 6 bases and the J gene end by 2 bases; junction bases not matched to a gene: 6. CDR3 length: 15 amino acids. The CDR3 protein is CASRPTRGPGNTIYF. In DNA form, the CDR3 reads TGTGCCAGCAGGCCAACCAGGGGGCCTGGAAACACCATATATTTT.

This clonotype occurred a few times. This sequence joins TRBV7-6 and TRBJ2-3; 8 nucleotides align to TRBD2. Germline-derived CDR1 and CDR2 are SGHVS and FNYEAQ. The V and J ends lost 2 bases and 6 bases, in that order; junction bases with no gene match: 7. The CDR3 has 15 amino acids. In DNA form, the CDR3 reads TGTGCCAGCAGCTTAAGGGGCGGGGGGCCTGATACGCAGTATTTT. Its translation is CASSLRGGGPDTQYF. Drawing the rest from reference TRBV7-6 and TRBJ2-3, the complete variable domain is GAGVSQSPRYKVTKRGQDVALRCDPISGHVSLYWYRQALGQGPEFLTYFNYEAQQDKSGLPNDRFSAERPEGSISTLTIQRTEQRDSAMYRCASSLRGGGPDTQYFGPGTRLTVL.

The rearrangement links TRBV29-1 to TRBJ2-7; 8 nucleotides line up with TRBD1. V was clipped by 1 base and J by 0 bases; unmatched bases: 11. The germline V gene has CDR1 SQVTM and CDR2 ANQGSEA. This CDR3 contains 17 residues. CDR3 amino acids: CSVEGWTGPTFSYEQYF. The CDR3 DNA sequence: TGCAGCGTTGAAGGCTGGACAGGGCCAACCTTCTCCTACGAGCAGTACTTC.

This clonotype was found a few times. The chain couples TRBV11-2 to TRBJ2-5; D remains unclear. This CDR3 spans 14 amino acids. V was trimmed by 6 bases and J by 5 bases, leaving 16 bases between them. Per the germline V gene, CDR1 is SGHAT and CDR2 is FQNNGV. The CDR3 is CASSHSGVWETQYF. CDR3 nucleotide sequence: TGTGCCAGCAGTCATAGTGGGGTCTGGGAGACCCAGTACTTC.

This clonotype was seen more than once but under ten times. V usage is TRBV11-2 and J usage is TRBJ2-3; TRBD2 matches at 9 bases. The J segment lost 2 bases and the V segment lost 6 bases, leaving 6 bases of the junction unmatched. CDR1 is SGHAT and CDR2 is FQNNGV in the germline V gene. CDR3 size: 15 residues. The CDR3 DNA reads TGTGCCAGCAGAACTAGCGGGCACCCCACAGATACGCAGTATTTT. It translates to CASRTSGHPTDTQYF.

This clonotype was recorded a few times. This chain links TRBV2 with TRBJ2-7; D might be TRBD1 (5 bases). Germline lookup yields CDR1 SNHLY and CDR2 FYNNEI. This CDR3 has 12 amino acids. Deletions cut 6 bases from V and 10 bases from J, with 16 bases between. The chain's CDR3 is CASSLTDSLQYV. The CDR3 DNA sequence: TGTGCCAGCAGCCTCACCGACAGCCTCCAGTACGTC.

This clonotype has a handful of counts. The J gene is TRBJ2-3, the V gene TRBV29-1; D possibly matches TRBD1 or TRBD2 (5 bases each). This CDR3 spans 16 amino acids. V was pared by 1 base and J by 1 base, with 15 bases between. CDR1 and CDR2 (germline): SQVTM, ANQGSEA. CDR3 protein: CSVEVGASRGTDTQYF. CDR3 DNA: TGCAGCGTTGAAGTTGGGGCTAGCAGAGGCACAGATACGCAGTATTTT.

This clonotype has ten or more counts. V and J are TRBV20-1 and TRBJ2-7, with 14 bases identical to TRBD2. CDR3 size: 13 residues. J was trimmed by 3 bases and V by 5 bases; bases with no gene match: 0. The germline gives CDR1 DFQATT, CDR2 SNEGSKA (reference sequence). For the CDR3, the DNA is TGCAGTGCTGGACTAGCGGGGGGCTACGAGCAGTACTTC. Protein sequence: CSAGLAGGYEQYF.

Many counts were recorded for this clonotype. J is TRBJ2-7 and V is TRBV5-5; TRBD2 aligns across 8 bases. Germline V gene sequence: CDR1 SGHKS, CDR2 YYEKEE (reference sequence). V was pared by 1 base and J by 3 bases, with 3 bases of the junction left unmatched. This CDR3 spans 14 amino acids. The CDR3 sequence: CASSLLAGSYEQYF. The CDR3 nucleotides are TGTGCCAGCAGCTTGTTAGCGGGGAGCTACGAGCAGTACTTC.

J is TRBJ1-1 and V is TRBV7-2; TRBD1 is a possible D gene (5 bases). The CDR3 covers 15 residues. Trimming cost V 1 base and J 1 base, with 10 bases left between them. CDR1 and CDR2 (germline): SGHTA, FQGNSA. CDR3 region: CASSLGQTGNTEAFF. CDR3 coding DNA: TGTGCCAGCAGCTTAGGACAGACGGGGAACACTGAAGCTTTCTTT.

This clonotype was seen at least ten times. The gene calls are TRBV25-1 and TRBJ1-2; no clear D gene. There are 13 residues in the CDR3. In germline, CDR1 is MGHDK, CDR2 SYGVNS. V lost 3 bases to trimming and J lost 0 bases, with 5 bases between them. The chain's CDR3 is CASSDRANYGYTF. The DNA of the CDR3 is TGTGCCAGCAGTGACCGGGCTAACTATGGCTACACCTTC.

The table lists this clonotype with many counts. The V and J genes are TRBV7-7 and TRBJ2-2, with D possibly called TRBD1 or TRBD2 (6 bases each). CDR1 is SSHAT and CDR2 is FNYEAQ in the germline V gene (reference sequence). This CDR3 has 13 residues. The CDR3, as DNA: TGTGCTAGCGCCCCGGGGGCCACCGGGGAGCTGTTTTTT. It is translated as CASAPGATGELFF.

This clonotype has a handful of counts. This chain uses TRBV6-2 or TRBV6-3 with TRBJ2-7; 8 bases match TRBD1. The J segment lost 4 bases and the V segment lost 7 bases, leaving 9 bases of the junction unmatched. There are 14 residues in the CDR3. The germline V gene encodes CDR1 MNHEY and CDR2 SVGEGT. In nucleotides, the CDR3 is TGTGCCAGCACCTCCGGGACAGGATTTTACGAGCAGTACGTC. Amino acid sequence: CASTSGTGFYEQYV.

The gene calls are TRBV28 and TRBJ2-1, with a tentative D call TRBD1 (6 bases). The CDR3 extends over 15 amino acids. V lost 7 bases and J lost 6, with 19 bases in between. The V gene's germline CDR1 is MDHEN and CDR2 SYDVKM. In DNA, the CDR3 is TGTGCCAGCACCACCCTCTCCGGGACATTCAATGAGCAGTTCTTC. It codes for CASTTLSGTFNEQFF. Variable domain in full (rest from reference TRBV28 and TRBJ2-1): DVKVTQSSRYLVKRTGEKVFLECVQDMDHENMFWYRQDPGLGLRLIYFSYDVKMKEKGDIPEGYSVSREKKERFSLILESASTNQTSMYLCASTTLSGTFNEQFFGPGTRLTVL.